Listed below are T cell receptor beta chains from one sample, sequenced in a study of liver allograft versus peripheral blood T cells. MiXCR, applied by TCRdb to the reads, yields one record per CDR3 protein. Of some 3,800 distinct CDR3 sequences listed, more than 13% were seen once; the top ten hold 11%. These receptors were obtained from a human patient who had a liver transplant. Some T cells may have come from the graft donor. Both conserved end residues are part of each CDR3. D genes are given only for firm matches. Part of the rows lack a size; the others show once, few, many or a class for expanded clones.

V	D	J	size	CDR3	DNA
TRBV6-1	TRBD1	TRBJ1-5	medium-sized	CASPTQGTSNQPQHF	TGTGCCAGCCCAACACAGGGGACTAGCAATCAGCCCCAGCATTTT
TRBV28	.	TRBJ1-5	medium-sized	CASSLAAESNQPQHF	TGTGCCAGCAGTCTGGCGGCGGAGAGCAATCAGCCCCAGCATTTT
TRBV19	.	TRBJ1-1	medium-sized	CASSEVLTNTEAFF	TGTGCCAGTAGCGAGGTCCTCACGAACACTGAAGCTTTCTTT
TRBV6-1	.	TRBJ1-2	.	CASSYFGGMDGYTF	TGTGCCAGCAGTTACTTCGGGGGCATGGATGGCTACACCTTC
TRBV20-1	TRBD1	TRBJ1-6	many	CSAPDRRSSYNSPLHF	TGCAGTGCCCCGGACAGGCGAAGCTCCTATAATTCACCCCTCCACTTT
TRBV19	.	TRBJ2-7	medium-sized	CASSIFSGDSYEQYF	TGTGCCAGTAGTATTTTCTCTGGGGATTCCTACGAGCAGTACTTC
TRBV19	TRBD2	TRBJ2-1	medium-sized	CASSTSPWTSGSRGTEQFF	TGTGCCAGTAGCACCTCCCCCTGGACTAGCGGGAGTAGGGGTACTGAGCAGTTCTTC
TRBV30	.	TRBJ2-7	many	CAWSVEGKAYEQYF	TGTGCCTGGAGTGTAGAGGGCAAGGCCTACGAGCAGTACTTC
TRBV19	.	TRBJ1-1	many	CASIAPLNTEAFF	TGTGCCAGTATTGCCCCGTTGAACACTGAAGCTTTCTTT
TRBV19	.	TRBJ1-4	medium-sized	CASSIYLADEKLFF	TGTGCCAGTAGTATTTATCTCGCCGATGAAAAACTGTTTTTT
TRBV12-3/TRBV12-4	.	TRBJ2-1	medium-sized	CASSPILHNEQFF	TGTGCCAGCAGCCCCATCCTCCACAATGAGCAGTTCTTC
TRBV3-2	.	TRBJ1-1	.	CASSLWTGLNTEAFF	TGTGCCAGCAGCCTCTGGACGGGACTGAACACTGAAGCTTTCTTT
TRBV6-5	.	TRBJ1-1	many	CASREQGTNEAFF	TGTGCCAGCAGGGAACAGGGAACAAATGAAGCTTTCTTT
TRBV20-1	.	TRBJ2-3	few	CSARGHPKTGTSTDTQYF	TGCAGTGCTAGAGGCCACCCGAAGACTGGTACTAGCACAGATACGCAGTATTTT
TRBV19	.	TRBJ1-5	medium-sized	CASSISGDSNQPQHF	TGTGCCAGTAGTATTTCGGGGGATAGCAATCAGCCCCAGCATTTT
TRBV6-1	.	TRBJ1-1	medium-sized	CASTERGAEFTEAFF	TGTGCCAGCACTGAGCGGGGGGCAGAGTTCACTGAAGCTTTCTTT
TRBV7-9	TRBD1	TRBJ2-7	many	CASSLGWDSGHEQYF	TGTGCCAGCAGCCTAGGGTGGGACAGTGGCCACGAGCAGTACTTC
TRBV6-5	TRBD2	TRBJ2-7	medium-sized	CASRPYGTSGGILTEQYF	TGTGCCAGCAGACCATACGGGACTAGCGGGGGGATCTTGACCGAGCAGTACTTC
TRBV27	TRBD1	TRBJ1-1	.	CASRIQGVNTEAFF	TGTGCCAGCAGGATACAGGGGGTGAACACTGAAGCTTTCTTT
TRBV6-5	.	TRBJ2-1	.	CASSYSGNEQFF	TGTGCCAGCAGTTACTCAGGGAATGAGCAGTTCTTC
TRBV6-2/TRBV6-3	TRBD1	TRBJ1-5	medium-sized	CASRKTGVANQPQHF	TGTGCCAGCCGCAAGACAGGGGTCGCGAATCAGCCCCAGCATTTT
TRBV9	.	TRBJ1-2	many	CASSVGGAPNYGYTF	TGTGCCAGCAGCGTAGGGGGGGCCCCTAACTATGGCTACACCTTC
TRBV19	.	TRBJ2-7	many	CASSIVEGLAYEQYF	TGTGCCAGTAGTATAGTAGAGGGGTTGGCCTACGAGCAGTACTTC
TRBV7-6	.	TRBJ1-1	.	CASSLGIGAEAFF	TGTGCCAGCAGCTTAGGAATAGGGGCTGAAGCTTTCTTT
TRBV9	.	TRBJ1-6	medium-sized	CASSSPGSRNSPLHF	TGTGCCAGCAGCTCCCCAGGGAGTCGCAATTCACCCCTCCACTTT
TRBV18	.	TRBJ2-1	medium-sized	CASSLGEGPIYNEQFF	TGTGCCAGCTCACTCGGTGAGGGCCCTATTTACAATGAGCAGTTCTTC
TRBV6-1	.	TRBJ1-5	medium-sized	CASSGVGARQPQHF	TGTGCCAGCAGTGGGGTAGGGGCGCGCCAGCCCCAGCATTTT
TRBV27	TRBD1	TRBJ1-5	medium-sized	CASSNLDRVGNQPQHF	TGTGCCAGCAGTAACCTTGACAGGGTAGGCAATCAGCCCCAGCATTTT
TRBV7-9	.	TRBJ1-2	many	CASTNPGPTVGYGYTF	TGTGCCAGCACCAACCCGGGCCCCACGGTGGGCTATGGCTACACCTTC
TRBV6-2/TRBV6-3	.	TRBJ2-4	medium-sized	CASSTTGQGNIQYF	TGTGCCAGCAGTACCACAGGGCAGGGAAACATTCAGTACTTC
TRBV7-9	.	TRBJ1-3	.	CASSLDAGVSGNTIYF	TGTGCCAGCAGCTTAGACGCGGGGGTCAGTGGAAACACCATATATTTT
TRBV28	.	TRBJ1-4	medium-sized	CASSNEKLFF	TGTGCCAGTTCAAATGAAAAACTGTTTTTT
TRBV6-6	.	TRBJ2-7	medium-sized	CASSPDGAYEQYF	TGTGCCAGCAGTCCGGACGGAGCCTACGAGCAGTACTTC
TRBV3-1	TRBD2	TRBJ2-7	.	CASSQLSFLAGGLYEQYF	TGTGCCAGCAGCCAACTATCCTTTCTAGCGGGAGGGCTATACGAGCAGTACTTC
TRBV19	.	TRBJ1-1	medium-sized	CASSIAGQKAFF	TGTGCCAGTAGTATAGCTGGTCAGAAAGCTTTCTTT
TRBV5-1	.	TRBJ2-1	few	CASSLEALGIDNEQFF	TGCGCCAGCAGCTTGGAAGCACTAGGGATCGACAATGAGCAGTTCTTC
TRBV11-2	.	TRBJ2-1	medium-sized	CASSLEASLGNEQFF	TGTGCCAGCAGCTTAGAGGCTAGCTTGGGCAATGAGCAGTTCTTC
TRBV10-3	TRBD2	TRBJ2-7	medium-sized	CAISEGGTSGTPTYEQYF	TGTGCCATCAGTGAGGGAGGGACTAGCGGGACTCCTACCTACGAGCAGTACTTC
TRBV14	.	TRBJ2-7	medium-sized	CASSQERGPYEQYF	TGTGCCAGCAGCCAAGAACGGGGGCCCTACGAGCAGTACTTC
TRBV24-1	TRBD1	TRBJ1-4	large	CATSGDRGQGEKLFF	TGTGCCACCAGTGGGGACAGGGGGCAAGGTGAAAAACTGTTTTTT
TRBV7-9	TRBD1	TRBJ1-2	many	CASSSGGYGYGYTF	TGTGCCAGCAGCTCAGGGGGTTACGGCTATGGCTACACCTTC
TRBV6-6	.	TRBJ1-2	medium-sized	CASSIGGPKGNGYTF	TGTGCCAGCAGTATTGGTGGGCCCAAAGGCAATGGCTACACCTTC
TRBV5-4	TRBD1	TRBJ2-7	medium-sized	CASSVRDSDYEQYF	TGTGCCAGCAGCGTCCGGGACAGTGACTACGAGCAGTACTTC
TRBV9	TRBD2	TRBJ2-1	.	CASSPGTSGVVSSYNEQFF	TGTGCCAGCAGCCCGGGGACTAGCGGGGTGGTTAGCTCCTACAATGAGCAGTTCTTC
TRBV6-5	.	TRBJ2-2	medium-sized	CASAGGAAGELFF	TGTGCCAGCGCTGGGGGAGCGGCCGGGGAGCTGTTTTTT
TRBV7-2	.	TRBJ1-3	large	CASSLTGIPGNTIYF	TGTGCCAGCAGCCTGACAGGTATACCTGGAAACACCATATATTTT
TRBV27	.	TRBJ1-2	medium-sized	CASSPMVSVLDYGYTF	TGTGCCAGCAGCCCAATGGTCTCGGTTCTTGACTATGGCTACACCTTC
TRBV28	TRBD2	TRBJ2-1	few	CASSFGTSGSSYNEQFF	TGTGCCAGCAGTTTCGGGACTAGCGGTAGCTCCTACAATGAGCAGTTCTTC
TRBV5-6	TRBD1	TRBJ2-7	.	CASSPFGRQGAPHEQYF	TGTGCCAGCAGCCCCTTTGGTAGACAGGGGGCGCCCCACGAGCAGTACTTC
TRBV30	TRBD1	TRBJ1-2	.	CAWRGQGHYGYTF	TGTGCCTGGAGGGGACAGGGCCACTATGGCTACACCTTC
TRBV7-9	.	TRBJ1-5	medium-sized	CASSLEGDQPQHF	TGTGCCAGCAGCTTAGAGGGTGACCAGCCCCAGCATTTT
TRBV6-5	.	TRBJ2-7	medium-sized	CASSVWIGAPNYEQYF	TGTGCCAGCAGTGTTTGGATTGGGGCGCCGAACTACGAGCAGTACTTC
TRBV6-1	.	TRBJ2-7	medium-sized	CASGYRVEQYF	TGTGCCAGCGGATACAGGGTCGAGCAGTACTTC
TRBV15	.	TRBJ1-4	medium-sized	CATSTLGGTNEKLFF	TGTGCCACCAGCACCCTGGGGGGCACTAATGAAAAACTGTTTTTT
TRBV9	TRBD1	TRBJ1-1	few	CASSGTGGTEAFF	TGTGCCAGCAGCGGGACAGGGGGCACTGAAGCTTTCTTT
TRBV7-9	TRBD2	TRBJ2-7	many	CASSLMTSGTPYEQYF	TGTGCCAGCAGCTTAATGACTAGCGGGACCCCCTACGAGCAGTACTTC
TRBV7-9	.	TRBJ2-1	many	CAREGTSNEQFF	TGTGCCAGGGAGGGTACCTCCAATGAGCAGTTCTTC
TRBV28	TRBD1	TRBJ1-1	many	CASSFGGSDRGRNTEAFF	TGTGCCAGCAGTTTTGGGGGTAGCGACAGGGGGCGGAACACTGAAGCTTTCTTT
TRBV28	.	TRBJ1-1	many	CASRQQGLTEAFF	TGTGCCAGCAGGCAACAGGGTTTGACTGAAGCTTTCTTT